The entry that follows covers one T cell receptor (beta chain) sequence. Its specificity is unknown. This entry belongs to a study of blood T cells in healthy people across ages. Whole-study findings and limits: Relative to aged donors, long-lived donors carried more naive CD4+ cells and displayed higher diversity.

For the second PCR, which ran for 7 to 11 cycles, a sample-barcoded 5' primer and a J-beta primer mix were used. MiXCR, run by TCRdb on the 5' RACE reads, gives a single entry per CDR3 protein. The table has 630,000 or so distinct CDR3 sequences, about 32% seen once. V lost 6 bases, J lost 6 bases, and 6 bases stayed unmatched. This CDR3 has 16 amino acids. Germline V CDR1 and CDR2: LGHNA, YSLEER. This rearrangement joins TRBV4-3 to TRBJ2-2, with TRBD2 matching over 14 bases. The TCR sequence derives from a woman of 80 years or more in good health. The sequencing input was blood. The CDR3, as DNA: TGCGCCAGCAGTCCCGGGACTAGCGGGGGCCCCGGGGAGCTGTTTTTT. This sequence encodes CASSPGTSGGPGELFF.